This T cell receptor (beta chain) was retrieved from a study of shared clonotypes between healthy human individuals. Germline values: CDR1 SGHDT, CDR2 YYEEEE. The CDR3 is made up of 15 amino acids. Trimming removed 5 bases from V and 0 bases from J, with 12 bases in between. Assay used: immunoSEQ multiplex PCR; TCRdb lists only in-frame clones, some missing. The profile shows about 2.3 million clones, approximately 95% of them singletons. The chain carries TRBV5-6 and TRBJ2-1; D remains unclear. The source of this sequence is a man between 18 and 29 years old in good health. Some clones in this sample may be carry-over from other donors' samples. The specimen was naive CD4+ T cells from PBMCs. Subset given: CD45RA+ positively selected. CDR3 sequence reads: CASRQTTSSYNEQFF. The CDR3 region has the DNA TGTGCCAGCAGGCAGACGACAAGCTCCTACAATGAGCAGTTCTTC. Complete variable domain (other parts from reference TRBV5-6 and TRBJ2-1): DAGVTQSPTHLIKTRGQQVTLRCSPKSGHDTVSWYQQALGQGPQFIFQYYEEEERQRGNFPDRFSGHQFPNYSSELNVNALLLGDSALYLCASRQTTSSYNEQFFGPGTRLTVL.